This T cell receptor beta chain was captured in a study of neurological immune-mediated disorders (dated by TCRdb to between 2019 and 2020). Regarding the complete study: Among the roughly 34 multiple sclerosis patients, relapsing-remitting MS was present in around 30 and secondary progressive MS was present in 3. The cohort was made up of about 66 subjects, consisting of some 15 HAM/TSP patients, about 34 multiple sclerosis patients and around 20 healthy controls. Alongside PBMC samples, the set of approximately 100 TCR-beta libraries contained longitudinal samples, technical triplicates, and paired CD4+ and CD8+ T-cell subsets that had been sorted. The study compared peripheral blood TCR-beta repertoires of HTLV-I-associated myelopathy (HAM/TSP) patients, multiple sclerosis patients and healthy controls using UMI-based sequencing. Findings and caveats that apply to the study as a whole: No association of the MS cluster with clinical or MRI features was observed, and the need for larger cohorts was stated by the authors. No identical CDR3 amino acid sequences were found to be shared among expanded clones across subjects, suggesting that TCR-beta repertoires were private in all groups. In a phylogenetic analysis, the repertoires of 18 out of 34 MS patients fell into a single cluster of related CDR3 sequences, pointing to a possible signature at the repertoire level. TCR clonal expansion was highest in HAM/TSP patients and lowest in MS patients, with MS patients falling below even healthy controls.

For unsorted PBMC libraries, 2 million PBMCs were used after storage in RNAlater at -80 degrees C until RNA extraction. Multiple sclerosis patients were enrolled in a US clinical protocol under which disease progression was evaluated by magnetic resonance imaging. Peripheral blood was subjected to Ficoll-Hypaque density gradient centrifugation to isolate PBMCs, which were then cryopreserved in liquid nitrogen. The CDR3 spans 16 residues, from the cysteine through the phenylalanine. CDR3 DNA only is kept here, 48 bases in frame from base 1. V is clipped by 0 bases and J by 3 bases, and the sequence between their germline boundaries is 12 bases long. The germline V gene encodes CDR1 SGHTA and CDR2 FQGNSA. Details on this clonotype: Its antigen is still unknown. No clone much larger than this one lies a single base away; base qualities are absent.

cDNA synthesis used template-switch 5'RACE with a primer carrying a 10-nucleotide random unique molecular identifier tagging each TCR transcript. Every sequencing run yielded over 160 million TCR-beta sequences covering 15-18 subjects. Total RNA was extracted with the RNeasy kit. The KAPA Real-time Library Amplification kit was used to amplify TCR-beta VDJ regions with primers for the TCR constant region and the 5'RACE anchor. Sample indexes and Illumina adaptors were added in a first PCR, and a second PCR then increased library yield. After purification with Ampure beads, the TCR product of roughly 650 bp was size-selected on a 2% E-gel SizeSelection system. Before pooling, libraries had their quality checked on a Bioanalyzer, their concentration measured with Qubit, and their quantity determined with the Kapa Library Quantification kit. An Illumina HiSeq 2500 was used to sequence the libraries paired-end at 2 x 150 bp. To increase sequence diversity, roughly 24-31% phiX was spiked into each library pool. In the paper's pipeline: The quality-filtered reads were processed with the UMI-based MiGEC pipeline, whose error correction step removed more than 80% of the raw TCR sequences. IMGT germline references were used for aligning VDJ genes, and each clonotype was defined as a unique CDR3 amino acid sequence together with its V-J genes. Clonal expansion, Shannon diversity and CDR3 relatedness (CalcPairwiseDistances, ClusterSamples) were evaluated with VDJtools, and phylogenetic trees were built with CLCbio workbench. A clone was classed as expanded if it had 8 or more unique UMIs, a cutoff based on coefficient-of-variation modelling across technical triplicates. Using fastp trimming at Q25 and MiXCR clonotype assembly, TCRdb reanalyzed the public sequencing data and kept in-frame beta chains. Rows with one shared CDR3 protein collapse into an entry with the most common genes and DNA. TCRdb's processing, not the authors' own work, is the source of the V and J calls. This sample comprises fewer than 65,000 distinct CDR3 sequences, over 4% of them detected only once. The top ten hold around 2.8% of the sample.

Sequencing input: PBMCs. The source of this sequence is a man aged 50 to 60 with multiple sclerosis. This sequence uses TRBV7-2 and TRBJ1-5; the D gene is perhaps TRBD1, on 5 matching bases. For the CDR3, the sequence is CASSLAGGYNNQPQHF. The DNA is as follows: TGTGCCAGCAGCTTAGCTGGGGGGTATAACAATCAGCCCCAGCATTTT.